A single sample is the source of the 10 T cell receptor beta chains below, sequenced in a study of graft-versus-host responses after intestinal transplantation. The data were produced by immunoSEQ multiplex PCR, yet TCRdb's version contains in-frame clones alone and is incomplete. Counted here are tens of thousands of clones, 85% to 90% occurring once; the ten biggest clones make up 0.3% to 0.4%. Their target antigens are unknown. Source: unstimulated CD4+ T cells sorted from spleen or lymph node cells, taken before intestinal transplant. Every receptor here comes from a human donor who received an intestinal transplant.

CDR3 amino acids: CASSYIWAGNTEAFF. DNA of the CDR3: TGTGCCAGCAGTTACATATGGGCAGGGAACACTGAAGCTTTCTTT. This sequence joins TRBV6-6 and TRBJ1-1; D is undetermined. The germline CDR1 and CDR2 sequences are MNHNY and SVGAGI (reference sequence). Trimming took 2 bases from V and 1 from J, leaving 11 bases between them. This CDR3 has 15 residues.

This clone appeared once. CDR3 DNA sequence: TGTGCCTGGAGTTACCGACAGGGGGGAGGTTCACCCCTCCACTTT. It codes for CAWSYRQGGGSPLHF. The chain links TRBV30 to TRBJ1-6; 9 nucleotides align to TRBD1. The CDR3 runs 15 residues. V was clipped by 2 bases and J by 9 bases; unmatched bases: 8. CDR1 is GTSNPN and CDR2 is SVGIG in the germline V gene (reference sequence).

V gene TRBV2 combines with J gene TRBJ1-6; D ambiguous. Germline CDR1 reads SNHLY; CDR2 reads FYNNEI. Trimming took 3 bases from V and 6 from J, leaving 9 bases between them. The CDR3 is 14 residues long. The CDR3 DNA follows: TGTGCCAGCAGTGACAGGAACCTTAATTCACCCCTCCACTTT. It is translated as CASSDRNLNSPLHF.

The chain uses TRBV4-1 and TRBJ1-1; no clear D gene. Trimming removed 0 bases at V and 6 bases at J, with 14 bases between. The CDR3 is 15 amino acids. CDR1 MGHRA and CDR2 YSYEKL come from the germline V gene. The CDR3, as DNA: TGCGCCAGCAGCCAAGATAAGGTCGTGGCGGCTGAAGCTTTCTTT. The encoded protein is CASSQDKVVAAEAFF.

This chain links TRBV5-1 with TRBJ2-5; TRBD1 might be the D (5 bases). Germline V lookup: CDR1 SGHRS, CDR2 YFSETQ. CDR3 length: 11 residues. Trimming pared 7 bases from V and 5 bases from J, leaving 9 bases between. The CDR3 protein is CASRKGETQYF. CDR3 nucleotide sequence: TGCGCCAGCCGGAAGGGGGAGACCCAGTACTTC.

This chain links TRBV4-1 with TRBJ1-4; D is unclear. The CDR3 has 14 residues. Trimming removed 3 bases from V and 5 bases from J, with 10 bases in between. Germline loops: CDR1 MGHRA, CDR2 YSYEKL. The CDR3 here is CASSQDGLNEKLFF. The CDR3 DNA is TGCGCCAGCAGCCAGGACGGACTAAATGAAAAACTGTTTTTT.

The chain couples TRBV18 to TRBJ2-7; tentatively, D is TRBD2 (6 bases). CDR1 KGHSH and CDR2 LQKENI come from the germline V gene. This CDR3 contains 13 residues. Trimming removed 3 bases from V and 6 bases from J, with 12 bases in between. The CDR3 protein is CASSPRRESEQYF. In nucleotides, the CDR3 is TGTGCCAGCTCACCTCGACGGGAGAGCGAGCAGTACTTC.

This chain's CDR3 is CASSLIGTLSNEKLFF. In DNA form, the CDR3 reads TGTGCCAGCAGCTTAATAGGGACACTGTCGAATGAAAAACTGTTTTTT. The genes are TRBV11-2 and TRBJ1-4; D possibly corresponds to TRBD1 (6 bases). The CDR3 runs to 16 residues. Deletions cut 2 bases from V and 5 bases from J, with 15 bases between. Germline CDR1 SGHAT, CDR2 FQNNGV.

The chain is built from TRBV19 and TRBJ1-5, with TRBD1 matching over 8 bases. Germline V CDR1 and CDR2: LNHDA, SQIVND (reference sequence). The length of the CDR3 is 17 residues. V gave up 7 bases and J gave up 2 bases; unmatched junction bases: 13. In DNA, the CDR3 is TGTGCCAGTACCCCAGGTCCAGGGGGCGCCGGCAATCAGCCCCAGCATTTT. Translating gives CASTPGPGGAGNQPQHF.

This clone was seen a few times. CDR3 sequence reads: CASSLTGEGGQKLFF. DNA for the CDR3: TGTGCCAGCAGCTTAACAGGGGAAGGTGGCCAAAAACTGTTTTTT. The V and J genes are TRBV7-2 and TRBJ1-4; 7 bases are shared with TRBD1. Germline CDR1 is SGHTA and CDR2 is FQGNSA. The CDR3 extends over 15 amino acids. V shed 2 bases, J shed 9 bases, and the junction held 9 bases outside the gene matches.